What follows are 3 T cell receptor beta chains derived from one specimen sequenced in a study of T cell responses to AZD1222 COVID-19 vaccine. Sequenced by immunoSEQ multiplex PCR; TCRdb stores in-frame clones only, minus some. Of fewer than 100,000 clones listed, roughly 90% are singletons. The sample consisted of peripheral blood, taken 28 days after the second AZD1222 dose. Receptors originate from an adult who received the AZD1222 COVID-19 vaccine.

CDR3 nucleotide sequence: TGCAGCGTGCGGACAGGGTCGCGGGTCACTGAAGCTTTCTTT. Translated: CSVRTGSRVTEAFF. V and J are TRBV29-1 and TRBJ1-1; 8 nucleotides match TRBD1. Losses at the gene ends were 6 bases for V and 4 bases for J; bases not matched to a gene: 10. Germline assignment: CDR1 SQVTM and CDR2 ANQGSEA. The CDR3 totals 14 residues.

The J gene is TRBJ2-2, the V gene TRBV9; 8 nucleotides match TRBD2. V gave up 1 base and J gave up 3 bases; unmatched junction bases: 8. CDR1 is SGDLS, CDR2 YYNGEE, per germline. The CDR3 is 17 amino acids. CDR3 protein: CASSVSGGVVYTGELFF. The CDR3 DNA sequence: TGTGCCAGCAGCGTAAGCGGGGGTGTGGTTTACACCGGGGAGCTGTTTTTT.

CDR3 DNA: TGTGCCAGCAGCCCCGACAGTCAGCCCCAGCATTTT. It specifies CASSPDSQPQHF. V usage is TRBV7-9 and J usage is TRBJ1-5, with a possible D match to TRBD1 (5 bases). Trimming took 5 bases from V and 6 from J, leaving 8 bases between them. The germline CDR1 and CDR2 sequences are SEHNR and FQNEAQ (reference sequence). The CDR3 sequence is 12 residues long.